The 25 T cell receptor beta chains in this list originate from one sample, sequenced in a study of Graves' ophthalmopathy and Graves' hyperthyroidism. As the template, RNA transcripts were used to amplify TCR beta CDR3 regions. An opening RT-PCR round employed HTBI primers and preceded a second-round multiplex PCR. TCRdb recomputed calls from the multiplex PCR reads with MiXCR, one row per CDR3 protein. The sample includes hundreds of thousands of distinct CDR3 sequences, 22% seen only once; the top ten take roughly 7.4%. Input material: peripheral blood. These receptors all stem from a young woman with stable Graves' hyperthyroidism. Some clones in this sample may be carry-over from other donors' samples.

The CDR3 loop reads CSGTGGLGNTIYF. The CDR3 DNA follows: TGCAGTGGGACAGGGGGCCTTGGAAACACCATATATTTT. The chain couples TRBV20-1 to TRBJ1-3, with 11 bases lining up with TRBD1. The CDR3 length is 13 residues. Trimming took 7 bases from V and 3 from J; bases not matched to a gene: 2. Germline assignment: CDR1 DFQATT and CDR2 SNEGSKA (reference sequence).

This clonotype has a handful of counts. This chain connects TRBV7-2 to TRBJ1-6; 10 nucleotides agree with TRBD1. CDR1 is SGHTA, CDR2 FQGNSA, per germline. V was pared by 5 bases and J by 14 bases, with 15 bases of the junction left unmatched. The CDR3 has 16 amino acids. CDR3 amino acids: CASSTRQGAMGRSLHF. The CDR3 nucleotides read TGTGCCAGCAGCACCCGACAGGGGGCGATGGGACGGTCCCTCCACTTT.

This clonotype was observed at least ten times. The chain couples TRBV5-6 to TRBJ1-1, with D unresolved. Germline V gene data show CDR1 as SGHDT and CDR2 as YYEEEE. The CDR3 extends over 14 amino acids. V was clipped by 0 bases and J by 4 bases, with 10 bases between them. CDR3 amino acids: CASSLGEVSTEAFF. The CDR3 bases are TGTGCCAGCAGCTTGGGGGAGGTTAGCACTGAAGCTTTCTTT.

This chain joins TRBV12-3 or TRBV12-4 and TRBJ1-6, with 7 bases lining up with TRBD1. V shed 6 bases, J shed 7 bases, and the junction held 6 bases outside the gene matches. The CDR3 covers 14 residues. CDR3 coding DNA: TGTGCCAGCAGCTCAGGACAGGACAATTCACCCCTCCACTTT. Translated, it gives CASSSGQDNSPLHF.

This clonotype was detected many times. CDR3: CASSLTSAETQYF. The CDR3 DNA is TGTGCCAGCAGTCTGACTAGCGCTGAGACCCAGTACTTC. The chain is built from TRBV12-3 or TRBV12-4 and TRBJ2-5; the match to TRBD2 covers 8 bases. This CDR3 spans 13 amino acids. Germline trimming cut 5 bases from V and 5 bases from J; bases unmatched to any gene: 4.

V usage is TRBV27 and J usage is TRBJ1-2; 7 bases map to TRBD1. The length of the CDR3 is 15 residues. Per germline, CDR1 MNHEY and CDR2 SMNVEV (reference sequence). J lost 2 bases, V lost 10 bases, and 13 bases had no gene match. The DNA of the CDR3 is TGTGCCACCTTGACAACCGGGACAGAAAACTATGGCTACACCTTC. Translating it yields CATLTTGTENYGYTF.

At least ten counts were recorded for this clonotype. The chain couples TRBV5-1 to TRBJ1-2, with 8 bases aligning to TRBD1. The V segment lost 4 bases and the J segment 4 bases; nucleotides outside the gene matches: 9. This CDR3 spans 15 amino acids. Germline V gene sequence: CDR1 SGHRS, CDR2 YFSETQ. The CDR3 loop is CASSHGQGLRYGYTF. The CDR3, as DNA: TGCGCCAGCAGCCACGGACAGGGTCTACGCTATGGCTACACCTTC.

This clonotype has ten or more counts. The chain couples TRBV2 to TRBJ1-6; perhaps TRBD1 as D (5 bases). There are 16 residues in the CDR3. The germline V and J ends were trimmed by 3 bases and 9 bases, with 18 bases remaining between them. Germline CDR1 is SNHLY and CDR2 is FYNNEI. The DNA of the CDR3 is TGTGCCAGCAGTGAGCGAGTTGCACAGGCGGGTTCACCCCTCCACTTT. Protein sequence: CASSERVAQAGSPLHF.

The V call is TRBV28, the J call TRBJ1-1; no definite D call. This CDR3 has 14 amino acids. Deletions cut 1 base from V and 4 bases from J, with 10 bases between. Germline V CDR1 and CDR2: MDHEN, SYDVKM. The CDR3 DNA follows: TGTGCCAGCAGTTTATACGCCCGGGCCACTGAAGCTTTCTTT. As protein: CASSLYARATEAFF.

This clonotype appeared many times. The J gene is TRBJ1-6, the V gene TRBV5-5; D may be TRBD1 (5 bases). Per the germline V gene, CDR1 is SGHKS and CDR2 is YYEKEE (reference sequence). V shed 4 bases and J shed 7 bases, with 15 bases lying between them. The CDR3 has 15 residues. CDR3 loop: CASSLGPGQNSPLHF. For the CDR3, the DNA is TGTGCCAGCAGCCTCGGACCGGGGCAGAATTCACCCCTCCACTTT.

At least ten counts were recorded for this clonotype. The junction and the germline gene differ at one end; a read error may be behind it. This chain links TRBV7-2 with TRBJ2-5; 8 bases are shared with TRBD2. Germline V gene sequence: CDR1 SGHTA, CDR2 FQGNSA. The CDR3 extends over 13 amino acids. The CDR3 region is CASSLANERERHF. CDR3 DNA sequence: TGTGCCAGCAGCTTAGCTAATGAGCGGGAGAGACACTTC.

This clonotype came up many times. The chain links TRBV2 to TRBJ1-1; no reliable D call. V was clipped by 8 bases and J by 5 bases, with 15 bases between them. The V gene's germline CDR1 is SNHLY and CDR2 FYNNEI. This CDR3 has 13 residues. CDR3 loop: CASVGDRETEAFF. DNA for the CDR3: TGTGCCAGCGTCGGGGATAGGGAGACTGAAGCTTTCTTT.

Many counts were recorded for this clonotype. This chain connects TRBV6-1 to TRBJ2-5; 8 nucleotides agree with TRBD2. This CDR3 spans 14 amino acids. Germline V lookup: CDR1 MNHNS, CDR2 SASEGT. Germline trimming cut 9 bases from V and 0 bases from J; bases unmatched to any gene: 6. The CDR3 DNA reads as TGTGCCAGAACGGGGACTAGAAACCAAGAGACCCAGTACTTC. This gives the protein CARTGTRNQETQYF.

This clonotype has more than one count but fewer than ten. This chain uses TRBV30 with TRBJ1-6; D is possibly TRBD1 (5 bases). Looked up from germline, CDR1 is GTSNPN and CDR2 is SVGIG (reference sequence). Trimming took 3 bases from V and 7 from J, leaving 7 bases between them. The CDR3 runs to 12 residues. Here the CDR3 reads CAWRTENSPLHF. In nucleotides, the CDR3 is TGTGCCTGGAGGACAGAAAATTCACCCCTCCACTTT.

At least ten counts were recorded for this clonotype. V usage is TRBV5-1 and J usage is TRBJ2-7, with TRBD2 identical over 11 bases. CDR1 is SGHRS, CDR2 YFSETQ, per germline. After removal of 3 bases from V and 2 bases from J, the junction contained 4 bases not matched to a gene. The CDR3 has 15 amino acids. The CDR3 reads CASSWYSGGAYEQYF. DNA for the CDR3: TGCGCCAGCAGCTGGTATAGCGGGGGGGCCTACGAGCAGTACTTC.

CDR3 coding DNA: TGTGCCAGCAGCCCTTGGACGGCGGGCGAGCAGTACTTC. This gives the protein CASSPWTAGEQYF. The V call is TRBV7-2, the J call TRBJ2-7; D possibly corresponds to TRBD2 (5 bases). Germline loops: CDR1 SGHTA, CDR2 FQGNSA. V dropped 5 bases and J dropped 6 bases, with 14 bases sitting between them. The CDR3 is 13 residues long.

The J gene is TRBJ2-2, the V gene TRBV12-3 or TRBV12-4; the D gene is possibly TRBD2 (5 bases). This CDR3 is 16 amino acids long. With 6 bases removed from V and 3 bases from J, the gap between germline ends came to 17 bases. The CDR3: CASSPIDGLDTGELFF. CDR3 DNA sequence: TGTGCCAGCAGCCCAATAGACGGACTCGACACCGGGGAGCTGTTTTTT.

This clonotype has ten or more counts. Since the CDR3 does not end with the conserved phenylalanine or tryptophan, this likely comes from a read error. The DNA is left out, because the CDR3 cannot be placed on it with certainty; the CDR3 is given as TCRdb lists it. This chain joins TRBV5-1 and TRBJ2-7; the listed D gene, TRBD1, was not tested against the DNA. Both ends counted, the CDR3 spans 12 residues. Looked up from germline, CDR1 is SGHRS and CDR2 is YFSETQ. This chain's CDR3 is CASSSGKTGQPS.

There are many counts of this clonotype. The chain combines TRBV7-3 with TRBJ2-5; D might be TRBD2 (8 bases). Between the trimmed V and J ends, which lost 4 bases and 5 bases, there was a span of 23 bases. The germline V gene encodes CDR1 SGHTA and CDR2 FQGTGA. The CDR3 is 17 amino acids. CDR3 protein: CASSSPGLGGGGETQYF. DNA for the CDR3: TGTGCCAGCAGCTCACCGGGACTAGGAGGAGGGGGCGAGACCCAGTACTTC.

The V and J genes are TRBV6-1 and TRBJ2-7, with TRBD1 identical over 8 bases. CDR3 length: 17 residues. Germline trimming cut 7 bases from V and 0 bases from J; bases unmatched to any gene: 14. CDR1 is MNHNS and CDR2 is SASEGT in the germline V gene. The CDR3 region is CASIYRGSQGASYEQYF. The CDR3 region has the DNA TGTGCCAGCATCTACAGAGGGAGTCAGGGGGCCTCCTACGAGCAGTACTTC.

V is TRBV28 and J is TRBJ1-6; D gene uncertain. Trimming took 4 bases from V and 5 from J, leaving 12 bases between them. Germline assignment: CDR1 MDHEN and CDR2 SYDVKM. The CDR3 loop spans 15 amino acids. Here the CDR3 DNA reads TGTGCCAGCAGTTCCCTCAGCTGGGATAATTCACCCCTCCACTTT. Protein: CASSSLSWDNSPLHF.

The table lists this clonotype with a few counts. This sequence joins TRBV12-3 or TRBV12-4 and TRBJ1-1; no reliable D call. V dropped 4 bases and J dropped 4 bases, with 10 bases sitting between them. The CDR3 contains 13 residues. The CDR3 DNA reads TGTGCCAGCAGTTATATCTACACCACTGAAGCTTTCTTT. As protein: CASSYIYTTEAFF.

This clonotype was counted at least ten times. This sequence joins TRBV27 and TRBJ1-2; TRBD1 aligns across 7 bases. Germline V CDR1 and CDR2: MNHEY, SMNVEV (reference sequence). The CDR3 runs to 16 residues. J was trimmed by 4 bases and V by 4 bases; bases with no gene match: 12. The CDR3 here is CASSSQNPGQLYGYTF. In nucleotides, the CDR3 is TGTGCCAGCAGTTCACAAAACCCGGGACAGCTCTATGGCTACACCTTC.

This clonotype occurred many times. The V and J genes are TRBV15 and TRBJ2-5; tentatively, D is TRBD2 (6 bases). There are 15 residues in the CDR3. V was cut by 0 bases and J by 5 bases, with 13 bases left in between. Germline CDR1 reads LNHNV; CDR2 reads YYDKDF (reference sequence). Here the CDR3 reads CATSRDRPGRETQYF. CDR3 in DNA: TGTGCCACCAGCAGAGATCGACCGGGGAGGGAGACCCAGTACTTC.

V usage is TRBV28 and J usage is TRBJ2-7; D remains ambiguous. Per the germline V gene, CDR1 is MDHEN and CDR2 is SYDVKM. The CDR3 runs 15 residues. V gave up 6 bases and J gave up 4 bases, with 19 bases separating them. CDR3 sequence reads: CASSPSTGRVYEQYF. The CDR3, as DNA: TGTGCCAGCAGCCCCTCGACGGGCCGCGTGTACGAGCAGTACTTC.